One TCR beta chain is described in this entry. The clone's antigen remains unknown. No base quality information exists; no much larger clone differs at one position. The entry originates in a study of cytotoxic CD8 clonotypes in ibrutinib-treated CLL (dated by TCRdb to the early 2020s). Describing the broader study: In this cohort, around 15 patients were treatment-naive and ten to eleven were relapsed/refractory, while some 18 had unmutated IGHV. Responses were partial in approximately 24 patients and complete in 2; after median 68 months follow-up, about 14 stayed in remission and about 12 progressed. Response samples were obtained after a median of around 11 months of treatment, with a range of about 6 to 36 months. On average, each sample yielded 255,043 productive templates and 94,082 productive rearrangements. Of the approximately 86 people in the trial, 25 to 30 had longitudinal samples available. Cryopreserved peripheral blood mononuclear cells were obtained before treatment, at response, and at either sustained remission or disease progression. Patients were still on ibrutinib when every remission and progressive disease sample was collected.

Overall results and qualifications from the work: At ibrutinib response clonality went up, during sustained remission it held steady, and at progression it dropped back toward baseline. Lymph node repertoires were not examined, and the timing of sampling was not matched between patients in sustained remission and those whose disease progressed. At baseline, clonality was higher than in age-matched healthy donors and showed a strong correlation with circulating CD8+ T-cell counts. Public clonotypes were rare and either shrank or stayed stable during treatment, and the rise in clonality at ibrutinib response reflected expansion of private clonotypes.

The goal of deep resolution MiSeq sequencing was a depth between 1 in 1 million and 1 in 200,000 T cells, and coverage averaged 10x per clonotype. The immunoSEQ hsTCRB Kit was used to generate the TCR beta libraries. Per the authors' processing: Data were analyzed with ImmunoSEQ Data Assistant and ImmunoSEQ Analyzer, with V, D and J genes assigned per IMGT definitions. Clonality, with values ranging from 0 to 1, was calculated as one minus the normalized Shannon entropy of productive rearrangement frequencies. Only overrepresented clonotypes making up at least 0.05% of each patient's repertoire were included in the public clonotype analysis. Fewer than 15 age-matched healthy donor repertoires from immuneACCESS served as clonality controls. TCRdb's version of the immuneACCESS table is confined to in-frame rearrangements and falls short of the full clone set. An unresolved V gene accounts for under half of the shortfall where checked; the remainder is of unknown origin. Clone size and V and J calls were adopted from that table, with D and trimming inferred from the DNA. This sample is represented by fewer than 300,000 clones; 70% to 80% of them were singletons. About 5.3% of the sample comes from the top ten.

The time point label here, explained by the study, means: progressive disease on ibrutinib. For TCR beta library preparation, 1.5 to 2 micrograms of genomic DNA was extracted from cryopreserved PBMCs. High-throughput TCR beta sequencing was performed on longitudinal blood samples from CLL patients receiving ibrutinib monotherapy. Patients were enrolled in a phase 2 open-label single-center ibrutinib monotherapy trial. Sequences were derived from PBMCs, sampled at disease progression, from a patient treated with ibrutinib. The clonotype was recovered from a human donor with chronic lymphocytic leukemia.

The nucleotide sequence reads TGCGCCAGCAGCGGCGGGACTAGCGGGGACTACGAGCAGTACTTC. This encodes CASSGGTSGDYEQYF. The V and J segments used are TRBV5-1 and TRBJ2-7; TRBD2 aligns with 13 central bases. V is trimmed back by 4 bases and J by 3 bases, and the junction contains 4 bases that no gene match accounts for. The CDR3 measures 15 amino acids from cysteine to phenylalanine. Only CDR3 DNA remains: 45 bases, in frame from the first base. In the germline V gene, CDR1 corresponds to SGHRS and CDR2 to YFSETQ.